This is a list of T cell receptor beta chains from one sample in a study of blood T cell repertoires in COVID-19. Here immunoSEQ multiplex PCR was the method, and the copy in TCRdb shows in-frame clones only, minus some. Of 220,000 or so clones detected, around 87% appear once; the ten largest clones hold about 3%. The material sequenced was PBMCs or T cells enriched from blood (not recorded which). The source of these receptors is a woman aged 18-30 years in a cohort exposed to, infected with or recovered from COVID-19 (not recorded which). Each CDR3 is given with its conserved first and last residue. The order of the fields is V gene, clone size, D gene, J gene, CDR3 protein, CDR3 DNA. D genes are given only for firm matches. Size is stated for part of the rows, as once, few or many counts, or as a class when the clone is expanded.

V: TRBV18; size: .; D: TRBD1; J: TRBJ2-3; CDR3: CASSTSTGVSTDTQYF; DNA: TGTGCCAGCTCAACCTCGACAGGGGTTAGCACAGATACGCAGTATTTT
V: TRBV10-3; size: .; D: TRBD1; J: TRBJ2-2; CDR3: CASQGTGGAGGELFF; DNA: TGTGCCTCCCAAGGGACAGGGGGCGCCGGCGGGGAGCTGTTTTTT
V: TRBV18; size: .; D: .; J: TRBJ1-2; CDR3: CASSTTEIYGYTF; DNA: TGTGCCAGCTCAACCACTGAGATCTATGGCTACACCTTC
V: TRBV18; size: .; D: .; J: TRBJ2-2; CDR3: CASSPSGPNTGELFF; DNA: TGTGCCAGCTCACCTTCGGGTCCGAACACCGGGGAGCTGTTTTTT
V: TRBV19; size: .; D: .; J: TRBJ2-1; CDR3: CASSRRTTNEQFF; DNA: TGTGCCAGTAGTCGCCGGACAACCAATGAGCAGTTCTTC
V: TRBV18; size: .; D: TRBD1; J: TRBJ1-6; CDR3: CASSPGVGNRGSPLHF; DNA: TGTGCCAGCTCACCCGGCGTGGGAAACAGGGGTTCACCCCTCCACTTT
V: TRBV11-1; size: few; D: .; J: TRBJ1-6; CDR3: CASRLRGSHSPLHF; DNA: TGTGCCAGCAGACTTAGGGGCTCTCATTCACCCCTCCACTTT
V: TRBV7-9; size: .; D: TRBD1; J: TRBJ1-3; CDR3: CASSLGTDGNTIYF; DNA: TGTGCCAGCAGCTTGGGGACAGATGGAAACACCATATATTTT
V: TRBV12-3/TRBV12-4; size: .; D: .; J: TRBJ2-7; CDR3: CASGMDTYEQYF; DNA: TGTGCCAGCGGCATGGACACCTACGAGCAGTACTTC
V: TRBV9; size: .; D: .; J: TRBJ2-3; CDR3: CASSVEHGETDTQYF; DNA: TGTGCCAGCAGCGTAGAGCACGGGGAGACAGATACGCAGTATTTT
V: TRBV2; size: .; D: .; J: TRBJ2-5; CDR3: CASSLDGAETQYF; DNA: TGTGCCAGCAGTTTAGATGGGGCAGAGACCCAGTACTTC
V: TRBV6-5; size: .; D: .; J: TRBJ1-3; CDR3: CASRSDISSGNTIYF; DNA: TGTGCCAGCAGATCTGACATTTCCTCTGGAAACACCATATATTTT
V: TRBV14; size: .; D: .; J: TRBJ1-2; CDR3: CASSPLGTPGDYGYTF; DNA: TGTGCCAGCAGCCCCCTAGGGACACCTGGGGACTATGGCTACACCTTC
V: TRBV10-3; size: .; D: TRBD1; J: TRBJ1-6; CDR3: CAISESTGGLDSPLHF; DNA: TGTGCCATCAGTGAGTCGACAGGGGGCTTGGATTCACCCCTCCACTTT
V: TRBV6-5; size: .; D: .; J: TRBJ2-1; CDR3: CASRRFNEQFF; DNA: TGTGCCAGCAGACGGTTCAATGAGCAGTTCTTC
V: TRBV27; size: .; D: .; J: TRBJ1-1; CDR3: CASMWGHSLNTEAFF; DNA: TGTGCCAGCATGTGGGGGCATTCCCTGAACACTGAAGCTTTCTTT
V: TRBV2; size: .; D: TRBD2; J: TRBJ2-7; CDR3: CASQGLASSYEQYF; DNA: TGTGCCAGCCAGGGACTAGCAAGCTCCTACGAGCAGTACTTC
V: TRBV3-1/TRBV3-2; size: .; D: TRBD2; J: TRBJ2-7; CDR3: CASSQGTSGRAYEQYF; DNA: TGTGCCAGCAGCCAAGGGACTAGCGGGAGGGCTTACGAGCAGTACTTC
V: TRBV5-8; size: .; D: .; J: TRBJ1-5; CDR3: CASSLQGNQPQHF; DNA: TGTGCCAGCAGCTTACAGGGCAATCAGCCCCAGCATTTT
V: TRBV19; size: .; D: .; J: TRBJ1-6; CDR3: CASSDKQGAVGSPLHF; DNA: TGTGCCAGTAGCGACAAACAAGGGGCGGTAGGTTCACCCCTCCACTTT
V: TRBV13; size: .; D: TRBD1; J: TRBJ1-2; CDR3: CASRSGQGVDGYTF; DNA: TGTGCCAGCAGATCCGGACAGGGTGTGGATGGCTACACCTTC
V: TRBV27; size: .; D: .; J: TRBJ1-6; CDR3: CASSLLGGVNSPLHF; DNA: TGTGCCAGCAGCCTCCTAGGGGGGGTCAATTCACCCCTCCACTTT
V: TRBV19; size: .; D: .; J: TRBJ1-5; CDR3: CASSIHGRDQPQHF; DNA: TGTGCCAGTAGTATACACGGCAGGGATCAGCCCCAGCATTTT
V: TRBV7-8; size: .; D: TRBD2; J: TRBJ2-7; CDR3: CASSLMGGSSYEQYF; DNA: TGTGCCAGCAGCTTAATGGGCGGGAGCTCCTACGAGCAGTACTTC
V: TRBV4-1; size: .; D: .; J: TRBJ2-7; CDR3: CASSQDWPGDSYEQYF; DNA: TGCGCCAGCAGCCAAGATTGGCCAGGGGACTCCTACGAGCAGTACTTC
V: TRBV18; size: .; D: TRBD1; J: TRBJ1-1; CDR3: CASSPRETGENTEAFF; DNA: TGTGCCAGCTCACCACGGGAGACAGGGGAGAACACTGAAGCTTTCTTT
V: TRBV19; size: once; D: TRBD2; J: TRBJ2-3; CDR3: CASSQPPPAGATDTQYF; DNA: TGTGCCAGTAGCCAACCCCCTCCGGCGGGAGCCACAGATACGCAGTATTTT
V: TRBV19; size: .; D: TRBD2; J: TRBJ2-1; CDR3: CASSRWGGLAGVDEQFF; DNA: TGTGCCAGTAGCCGATGGGGAGGACTAGCGGGAGTGGATGAGCAGTTCTTC
V: TRBV11-2; size: once; D: .; J: TRBJ1-4; CDR3: CASSLSGWDEKLFF; DNA: TGTGCCAGCAGCTTGTCGGGGTGGGATGAAAAACTGTTTTTT
V: TRBV7-2; size: .; D: .; J: TRBJ2-3; CDR3: CASSYHQPGSTDTQYF; DNA: TGTGCCAGCAGCTACCATCAACCAGGTAGCACAGATACGCAGTATTTT
V: TRBV5-1; size: .; D: .; J: TRBJ2-1; CDR3: CASSLYNEQFF; DNA: TGCGCCAGCAGCCTCTACAATGAGCAGTTCTTC
V: TRBV2; size: few; D: TRBD1; J: TRBJ1-6; CDR3: CASSLPGQGSPLHF; DNA: TGTGCCAGCAGTTTGCCGGGACAGGGTTCACCCCTCCACTTT
V: TRBV13; size: .; D: TRBD1; J: TRBJ1-1; CDR3: CASSVQGANTEAFF; DNA: TGTGCCAGCAGCGTCCAGGGGGCGAACACTGAAGCTTTCTTT
V: TRBV28; size: .; D: TRBD1; J: TRBJ1-2; CDR3: CASTTPGTGYPYGYTF; DNA: TGTGCCAGCACCACTCCAGGGACAGGCTATCCCTATGGCTACACCTTC
V: TRBV5-5; size: .; D: .; J: TRBJ2-7; CDR3: CASSLAPGGLSYEQYF; DNA: TGTGCCAGCAGCTTGGCCCCAGGAGGTCTGAGCTACGAGCAGTACTTC
V: TRBV7-2; size: .; D: TRBD1; J: TRBJ1-1; CDR3: CASTRDRGNTEAFF; DNA: TGTGCCAGCACCCGGGACAGGGGGAACACTGAAGCTTTCTTT
V: TRBV2; size: .; D: TRBD1; J: TRBJ1-1; CDR3: CATAETGIGTEAFF; DNA: TGTGCCACCGCCGAGACAGGGATAGGCACTGAAGCTTTCTTT
V: TRBV9; size: .; D: TRBD2; J: TRBJ2-1; CDR3: CASSVVGGANEQFF; DNA: TGTGCCAGCAGCGTAGTCGGGGGGGCGAATGAGCAGTTCTTC
V: TRBV29-1; size: .; D: TRBD1; J: TRBJ1-2; CDR3: CSVESGQGALNGYTF; DNA: TGCAGCGTTGAATCGGGGCAGGGGGCTCTTAATGGCTACACCTTC
V: TRBV29-1; size: .; D: .; J: TRBJ1-3; CDR3: CSVVSSTGTGNTIYF; DNA: TGCAGCGTTGTCAGCTCAACAGGGACCGGAAACACCATATATTTT
V: TRBV25-1; size: .; D: .; J: TRBJ1-6; CDR3: CASDPPQVRSLHF; DNA: TGTGCCAGCGACCCCCCACAGGTTAGGTCCCTCCACTTT
V: TRBV7-7; size: .; D: TRBD1; J: TRBJ1-1; CDR3: CASSLKRTAGQGNTEAFF; DNA: TGTGCCAGCAGCTTAAAGCGGACCGCGGGACAGGGGAACACTGAAGCTTTCTTT
V: TRBV15; size: .; D: .; J: TRBJ1-1; CDR3: CATSRRQTNTEAFF; DNA: TGTGCCACCAGCAGACGACAGACTAACACTGAAGCTTTCTTT
V: TRBV2; size: .; D: .; J: TRBJ2-1; CDR3: CASSTQQGVDNEQFF; DNA: TGTGCCAGCAGTACCCAGCAAGGAGTCGACAATGAGCAGTTCTTC
V: TRBV5-6; size: .; D: TRBD2; J: TRBJ2-5; CDR3: CASSLAGTYQETQYF; DNA: TGTGCCAGCAGCTTAGCGGGGACGTACCAAGAGACCCAGTACTTC
V: TRBV2; size: .; D: .; J: TRBJ2-3; CDR3: CASSTIGWESQDTQYF; DNA: TGTGCCAGCAGCACGATCGGGTGGGAGTCACAAGATACGCAGTATTTT
V: TRBV28; size: .; D: .; J: TRBJ1-3; CDR3: CASSRGGLGNTIYF; DNA: TGTGCCAGCAGTCGGGGGGGACTTGGAAACACCATATATTTT
V: TRBV7-9; size: once; D: TRBD1; J: TRBJ1-6; CDR3: CASSRGTGRNSPLHF; DNA: TGTGCCAGCAGTCGTGGGACAGGTCGGAATTCACCCCTCCACTTT
V: TRBV12-3/TRBV12-4; size: .; D: .; J: TRBJ2-7; CDR3: CASSLTGNEQYF; DNA: TGTGCCAGCAGCCTAACAGGGAACGAGCAGTACTTC